A single sample gave rise to the 5 T cell receptor beta chains below, sequenced in a study of cytomegalovirus exposure and HLA in healthy donors. The PCR was carried out with 60 Vbeta primers and 13 Jbeta primers. Measured with immunoSEQ multiplex PCR; TCRdb has only the in-frame clones, and not every one. The sample includes 150,000 or so clones, 70% to 85% of them seen just once. The sample taken for sequencing was PBMCs. The receptors shown here come from a woman under 40 in good health and CMV-seronegative.

V usage is TRBV13 and J usage is TRBJ1-3, with 9 nucleotides matching TRBD1. The CDR3 has 15 amino acids. V lost 5 bases and J lost 6; bases outside the gene matches: 8. Germline V gives CDR1 PRHDT, CDR2 FYEKMQ (reference sequence). The CDR3 DNA follows: TGTGCCAGCAGCCTGGACAGGGGAATTGTAAACACCATATATTTT. This codes for CASSLDRGIVNTIYF. Full variable domain (rest looked up from reference TRBV13 and TRBJ1-3): AAGVIQSPRHLIKEKRETATLKCYPIPRHDTVYWYQQGPGQDPQFLISFYEKMQSDKGSIPDRFSAQQFSDYHSELNMSSLELGDSALYFCASSLDRGIVNTIYFGEGSWLTVV.

As regards this clone: The sample contains more than one DNA sequence encoding this CDR3. The gene calls are TRBV9 and TRBJ2-1, with 9 positions matching TRBD1. CDR1 is SGDLS and CDR2 is YYNGEE in the germline V gene. CDR3 size: 15 residues. The junction had 0 bases not matched to a gene; V was cut back by 0 bases and J by 2 bases. Written as DNA, the CDR3 is TGTGCCAGCAGCGTAGGACAGGGGGCCTACAATGAGCAGTTCTTC. Protein: CASSVGQGAYNEQFF.

This chain joins TRBV7-2 and TRBJ2-7; maybe TRBD2 (6 bases). The CDR3 spans 14 residues. Trimming removed 0 bases at V and 5 bases at J, with 11 bases between. From germline, CDR1 is SGHTA and CDR2 FQGNSA. DNA of the CDR3: TGTGCCAGCAGCTTAGCGCCGGGACTCCACGAGCAGTACTTC. Translated: CASSLAPGLHEQYF.

This clone has only one observation. This chain joins TRBV7-3 and TRBJ2-2, with D perhaps matching TRBD2 (5 bases). V lost 5 bases, J lost 1 base, and 11 bases lay in between. This CDR3 region has 15 residues. Germline CDR1 and CDR2: SGHTA and FQGTGA. CDR3 DNA: TGTGCCAGCAGCCCTACTAGAGAGAACACCGGGGAGCTGTTTTTT. This translates into CASSPTRENTGELFF.

The V and J genes are TRBV7-9 and TRBJ1-2; D ambiguous. Germline lookup yields CDR1 SEHNR and CDR2 FQNEAQ (reference sequence). Deletions cut 1 base from V and 8 bases from J, with 20 bases between. CDR3 size: 16 residues. CDR3 bases: TGTGCCAGCAGCTTAGGTGTTGTCGGAGGACCTGAAGGCTACACCTTC. Encoded protein: CASSLGVVGGPEGYTF.